This TCR beta chain was documented in a study of Ad26.COV2.S vaccination and SARS-CoV-2 variants. Concerning this clone itself: Its antigen is still unknown.

Sequencing was performed with immunoSEQ multiplex PCR; in TCRdb, only in-frame clones are kept and a portion is missing. The sample records hundreds of thousands of clones, 80% to 95% being singletons. Overall study results and limits: Analyses that measured TCR breadth and depth may have underestimated total T cell responses. Measurement of non-spike TCR breadth gave similar results in vaccine and placebo recipients.

Treatment: 19 received Ad26.COV2.S at low or high dose, single or two shots; about 5 received placebo; per-sample allocation not given. Each sample was drawn 63 days after the first injection (of vaccine or placebo). Germline V gene sequence: CDR1 MNHEY, CDR2 SMNVEV (reference sequence). V lost 2 bases, J lost 0 bases, and 17 bases lay in between. This CDR3 has 19 amino acids. J is TRBJ1-6 and V is TRBV27; D gene uncertain. The sequence was collected from a person aged 18-60 years who received the Ad26.COV2.S COVID-19 vaccine or a placebo. Sample: peripheral blood, taken in a trial of Ad26.COV2.S vaccine versus placebo. The CDR3 spells CASSLKYTPMSSYNSPLHF. The CDR3 DNA follows: TGTGCCAGCAGTTTAAAGTATACACCCATGAGCTCCTATAATTCACCCCTCCACTTT.